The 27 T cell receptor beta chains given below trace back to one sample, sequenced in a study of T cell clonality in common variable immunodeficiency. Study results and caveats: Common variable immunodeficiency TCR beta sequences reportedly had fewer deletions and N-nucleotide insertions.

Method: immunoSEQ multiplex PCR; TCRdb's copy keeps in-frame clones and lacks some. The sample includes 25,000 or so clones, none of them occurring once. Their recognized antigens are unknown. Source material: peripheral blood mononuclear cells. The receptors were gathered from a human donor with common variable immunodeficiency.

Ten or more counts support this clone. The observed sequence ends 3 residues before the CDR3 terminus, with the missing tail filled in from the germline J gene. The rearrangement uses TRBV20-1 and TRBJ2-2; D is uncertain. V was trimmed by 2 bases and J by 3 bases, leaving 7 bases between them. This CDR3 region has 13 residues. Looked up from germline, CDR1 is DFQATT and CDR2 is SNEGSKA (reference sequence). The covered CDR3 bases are TGCAGTGCTAGACAGGAACACACCGGGGAG. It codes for CSARQEHTGE. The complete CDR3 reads CSARQEHTGELFF.

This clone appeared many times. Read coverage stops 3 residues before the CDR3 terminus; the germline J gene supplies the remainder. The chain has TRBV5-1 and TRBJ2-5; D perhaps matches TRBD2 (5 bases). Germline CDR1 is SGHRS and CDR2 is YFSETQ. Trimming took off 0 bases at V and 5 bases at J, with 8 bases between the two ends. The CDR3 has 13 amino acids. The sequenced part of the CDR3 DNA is TGCGCCAGCAGCTTGGCGGGGAAGGAGACC. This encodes CASSLAGKET. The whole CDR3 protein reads CASSLAGKETQYF.

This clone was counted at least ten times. The covered CDR3 bases are TGCGCCAGCAGCCACAGGGACACTGGAGGTTCTGGGGCCAACGTC. Residues: CASSHRDTGGSGANV. The entire CDR3 protein is CASSHRDTGGSGANVLTF. The V and J genes are TRBV4-1 and TRBJ2-6, with TRBD1 as a possible D gene (6 bases). The CDR3 end lies 3 residues beyond the end of the read and is filled in from the germline J gene. Germline lookup yields CDR1 MGHRA and CDR2 YSYEKL. With 3 bases removed from V and 1 base from J, the gap between germline ends came to 16 bases. The CDR3 consists of 18 residues.

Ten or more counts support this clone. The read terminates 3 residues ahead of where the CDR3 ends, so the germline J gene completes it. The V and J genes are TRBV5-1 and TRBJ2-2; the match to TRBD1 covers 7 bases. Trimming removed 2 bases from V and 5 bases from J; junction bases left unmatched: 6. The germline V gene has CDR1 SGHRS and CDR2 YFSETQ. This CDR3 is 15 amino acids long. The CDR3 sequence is CASSLTGVGTGELFF. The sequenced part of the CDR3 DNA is TGCGCCAGCAGCTTAACAGGGGTCGGAACCGGGGAG.

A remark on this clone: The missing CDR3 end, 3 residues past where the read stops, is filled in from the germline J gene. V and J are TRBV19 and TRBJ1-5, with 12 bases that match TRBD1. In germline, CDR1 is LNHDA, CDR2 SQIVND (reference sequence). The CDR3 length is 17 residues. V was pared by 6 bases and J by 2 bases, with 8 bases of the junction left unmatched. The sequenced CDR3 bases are TGTGCCAGTAGGGAACGGGACAGGGGGCATCGCAATCAGCCC. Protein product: CASRERDRGHRNQP. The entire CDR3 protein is CASRERDRGHRNQPQHF.

The DNA read from the CDR3 is TGTGCCAGTAGTATCCACAGGGGGTTCTCCTACGAG. Protein product: CASSIHRGFSYE. The full CDR3 is CASSIHRGFSYEQYF. The gene calls are TRBV19 and TRBJ2-7; 8 bases are a match to TRBD1. The read terminates 3 residues ahead of where the CDR3 ends, so the germline J gene completes it. Germline CDR1 and CDR2: LNHDA and SQIVND (reference sequence). The ends lost 3 bases at V and 0 bases at J; junction bases unmatched: 4. This CDR3 has 15 residues. Based on the CDR3 plus reference TRBV19 and TRBJ2-7, the full variable domain is DGGITQSPKYLFRKEGQNVTLSCEQNLNHDAMYWYRQDPGQGLRLIYYSQIVNDFQKGDIAEGYSVSREKKESFPLTVTSAQKNPTAFYLCASSIHRGFSYEQYFGPGTRLTVT.

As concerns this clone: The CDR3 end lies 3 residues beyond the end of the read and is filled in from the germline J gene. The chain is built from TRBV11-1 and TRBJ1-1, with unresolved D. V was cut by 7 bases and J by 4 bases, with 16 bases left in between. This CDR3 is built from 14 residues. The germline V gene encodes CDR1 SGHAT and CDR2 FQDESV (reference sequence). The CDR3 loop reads CASTQRAGSTEAFF. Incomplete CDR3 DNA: TGTGCCAGCACCCAAAGGGCGGGGAGCACTGAA.

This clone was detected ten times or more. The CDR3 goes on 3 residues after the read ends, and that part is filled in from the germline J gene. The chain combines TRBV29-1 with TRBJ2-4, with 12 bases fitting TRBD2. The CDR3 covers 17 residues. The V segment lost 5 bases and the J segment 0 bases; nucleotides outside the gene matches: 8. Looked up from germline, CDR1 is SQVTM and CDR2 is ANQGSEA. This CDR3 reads CSVTTSGRLLAKNIQYF. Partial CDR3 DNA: TGCAGCGTTACGACTAGCGGGAGACTCCTAGCCAAAAACATT.

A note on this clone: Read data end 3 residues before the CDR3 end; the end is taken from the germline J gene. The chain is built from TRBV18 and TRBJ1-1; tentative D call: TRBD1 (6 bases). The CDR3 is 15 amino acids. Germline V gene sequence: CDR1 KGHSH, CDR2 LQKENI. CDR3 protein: CASSPLQGTKLVAFF. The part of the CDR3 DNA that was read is TGTGCCAGCTCACCACTACAGGGAACCAAGCTTGTA. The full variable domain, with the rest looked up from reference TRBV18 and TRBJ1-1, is NAGVMQNPRHLVRRRGQEARLRCSPMKGHSHVYWYRQLPEEGLKFMVYLQKENIIDESGMPKERFSAEFPKEGPSILRIQQVVRGDSAAYFCASSPLQGTKLVAFFGQGTRLTVV.

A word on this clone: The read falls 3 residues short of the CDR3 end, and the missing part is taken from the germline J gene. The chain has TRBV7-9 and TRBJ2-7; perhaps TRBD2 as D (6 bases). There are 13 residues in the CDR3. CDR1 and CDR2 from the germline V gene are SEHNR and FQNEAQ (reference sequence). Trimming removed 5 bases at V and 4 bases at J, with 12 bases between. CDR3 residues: CASSGGPLYEQYF. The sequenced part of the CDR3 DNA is TGTGCCAGCAGCGGAGGGCCTTTGTACGAG.

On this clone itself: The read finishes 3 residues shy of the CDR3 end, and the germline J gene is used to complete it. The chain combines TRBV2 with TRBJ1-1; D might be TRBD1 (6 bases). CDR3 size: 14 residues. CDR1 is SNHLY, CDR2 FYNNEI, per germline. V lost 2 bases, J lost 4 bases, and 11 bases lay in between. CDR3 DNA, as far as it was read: TGTGCCAGCAGTGAATCCAGGGGTGGCACTGAA. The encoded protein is CASSESRGGTE. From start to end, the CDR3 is CASSESRGGTEAFF.

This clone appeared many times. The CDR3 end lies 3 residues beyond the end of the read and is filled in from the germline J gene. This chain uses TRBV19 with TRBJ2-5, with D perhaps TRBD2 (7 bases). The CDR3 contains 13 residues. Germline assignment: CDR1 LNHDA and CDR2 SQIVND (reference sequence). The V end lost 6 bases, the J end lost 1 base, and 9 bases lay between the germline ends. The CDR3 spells CASRRGGQETQYF. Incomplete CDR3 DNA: TGTGCCAGTAGGAGGGGGGGCCAAGAGACC.

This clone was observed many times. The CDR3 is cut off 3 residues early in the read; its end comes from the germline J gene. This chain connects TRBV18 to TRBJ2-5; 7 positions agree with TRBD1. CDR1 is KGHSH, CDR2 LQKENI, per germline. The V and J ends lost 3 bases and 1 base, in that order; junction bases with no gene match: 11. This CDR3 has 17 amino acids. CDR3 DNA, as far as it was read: TGTGCCAGCTCACCGAACAGACAGGGTCCGCTCCAAGAGACC. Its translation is CASSPNRQGPLQET. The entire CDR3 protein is CASSPNRQGPLQETQYF.

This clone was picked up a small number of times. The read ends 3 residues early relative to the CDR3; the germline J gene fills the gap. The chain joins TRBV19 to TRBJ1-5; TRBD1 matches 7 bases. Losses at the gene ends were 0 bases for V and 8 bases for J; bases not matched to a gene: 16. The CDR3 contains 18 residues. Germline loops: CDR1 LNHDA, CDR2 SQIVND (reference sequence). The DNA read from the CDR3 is TGTGCCAGTAGTATAGATGTTCTAGGGGGCCAACGCGGGGAGCCC. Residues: CASSIDVLGGQRGEP. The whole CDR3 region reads CASSIDVLGGQRGEPQHF.

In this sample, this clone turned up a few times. The covered CDR3 bases are TGTGCCAGCTCACCTCTCCTCGACAGCGGGGAG. Protein sequence: CASSPLLDSGE. The complete CDR3 protein is CASSPLLDSGELFF. This rearrangement joins TRBV18 to TRBJ2-2; D possibly corresponds to TRBD1 (5 bases). Coverage ceases 3 residues before the CDR3 finishes, and the germline J gene fills in the end. Deletions cut 3 bases from V and 7 bases from J, with 12 bases between. There are 14 residues in the CDR3. CDR1 KGHSH and CDR2 LQKENI come from the germline V gene.

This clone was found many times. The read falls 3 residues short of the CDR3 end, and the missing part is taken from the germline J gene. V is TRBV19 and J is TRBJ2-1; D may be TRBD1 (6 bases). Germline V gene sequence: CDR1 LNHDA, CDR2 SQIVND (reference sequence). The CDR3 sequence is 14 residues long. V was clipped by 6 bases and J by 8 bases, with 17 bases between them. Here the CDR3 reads CASSPQGPTDEQFF. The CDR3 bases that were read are TGTGCCAGTAGCCCACAGGGACCTACGGATGAG.

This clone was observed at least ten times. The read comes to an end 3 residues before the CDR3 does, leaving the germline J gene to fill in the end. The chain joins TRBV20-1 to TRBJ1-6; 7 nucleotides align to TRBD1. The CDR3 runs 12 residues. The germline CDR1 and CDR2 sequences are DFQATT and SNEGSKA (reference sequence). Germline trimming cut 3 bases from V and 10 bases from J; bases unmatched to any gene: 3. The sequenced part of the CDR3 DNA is TGCAGTGCTAGGGACAGGCCCTCACCC. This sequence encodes CSARDRPSP. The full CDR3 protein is CSARDRPSPLHF.

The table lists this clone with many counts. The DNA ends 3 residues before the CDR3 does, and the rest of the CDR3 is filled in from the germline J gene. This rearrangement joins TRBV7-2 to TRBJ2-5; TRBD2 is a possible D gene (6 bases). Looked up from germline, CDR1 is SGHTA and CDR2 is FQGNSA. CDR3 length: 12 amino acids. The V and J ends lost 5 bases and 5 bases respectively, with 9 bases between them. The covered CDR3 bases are TGTGCCAGCAGCCCAGGGAGGGAGACC. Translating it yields CASSPGRET. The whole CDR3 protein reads CASSPGRETQYF.

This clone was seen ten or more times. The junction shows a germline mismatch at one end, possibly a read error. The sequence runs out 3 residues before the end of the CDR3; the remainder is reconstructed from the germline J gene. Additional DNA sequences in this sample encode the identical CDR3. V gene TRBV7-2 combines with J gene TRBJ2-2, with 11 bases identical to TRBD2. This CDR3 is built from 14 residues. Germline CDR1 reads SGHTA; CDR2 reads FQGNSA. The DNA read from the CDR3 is TGTGCCAGCAGCCTAGCGGGGGGCACCGGGGAG. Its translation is CASSLAGGTGE. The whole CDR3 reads CASSLAGGTGELFF.

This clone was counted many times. CDR3 sequence: CASSPTGGDQPQHF. CDR3 DNA, as far as it was read: TGTGCCAGCAGTCCGACAGGGGGAGATCAGCCC. The J gene is TRBJ1-5, the V gene TRBV28; 9 positions match TRBD1. Read coverage stops 3 residues before the CDR3 terminus; the germline J gene supplies the remainder. Trimming cost V 5 bases and J 5 bases; bases outside gene matches: 4. The germline gives CDR1 MDHEN, CDR2 SYDVKM. The CDR3 has 14 residues.

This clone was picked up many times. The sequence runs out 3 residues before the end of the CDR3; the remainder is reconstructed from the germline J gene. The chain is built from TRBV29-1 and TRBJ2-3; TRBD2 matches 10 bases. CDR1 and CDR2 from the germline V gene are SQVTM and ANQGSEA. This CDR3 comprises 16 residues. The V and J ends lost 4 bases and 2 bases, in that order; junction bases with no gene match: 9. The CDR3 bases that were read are TGCAGCGTTGTGGGTGGACTAGCGGAGATCACAGATACG. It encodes CSVVGGLAEITDT. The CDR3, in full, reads CSVVGGLAEITDTQYF.

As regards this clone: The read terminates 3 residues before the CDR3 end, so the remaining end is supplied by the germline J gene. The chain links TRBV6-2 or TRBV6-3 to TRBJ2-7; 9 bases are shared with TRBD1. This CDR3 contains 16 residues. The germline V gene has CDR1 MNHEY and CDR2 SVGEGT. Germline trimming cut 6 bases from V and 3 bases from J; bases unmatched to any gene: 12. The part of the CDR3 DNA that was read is TGTGCCAGCAGCCAGAGGGGGACAGGGAAAGGCTACGAG. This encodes CASSQRGTGKGYE. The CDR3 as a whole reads CASSQRGTGKGYEQYF.

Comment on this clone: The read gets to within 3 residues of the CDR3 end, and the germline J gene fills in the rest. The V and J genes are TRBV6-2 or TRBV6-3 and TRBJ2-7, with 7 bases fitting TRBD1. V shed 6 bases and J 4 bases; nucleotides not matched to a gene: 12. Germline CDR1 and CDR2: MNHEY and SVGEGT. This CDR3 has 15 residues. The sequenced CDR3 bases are TGTGCCAGCAGAGGGGACAGAATAGAACGGTACGAG. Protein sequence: CASRGDRIERYE. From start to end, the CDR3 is CASRGDRIERYEQYF.

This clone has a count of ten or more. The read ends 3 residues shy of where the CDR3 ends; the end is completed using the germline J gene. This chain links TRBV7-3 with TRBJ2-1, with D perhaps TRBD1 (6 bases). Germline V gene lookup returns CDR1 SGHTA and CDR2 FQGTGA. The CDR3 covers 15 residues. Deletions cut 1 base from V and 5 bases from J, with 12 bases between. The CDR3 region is CASSLNWTDNNEQFF. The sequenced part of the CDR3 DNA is TGTGCCAGCAGCTTAAATTGGACAGATAACAATGAG.

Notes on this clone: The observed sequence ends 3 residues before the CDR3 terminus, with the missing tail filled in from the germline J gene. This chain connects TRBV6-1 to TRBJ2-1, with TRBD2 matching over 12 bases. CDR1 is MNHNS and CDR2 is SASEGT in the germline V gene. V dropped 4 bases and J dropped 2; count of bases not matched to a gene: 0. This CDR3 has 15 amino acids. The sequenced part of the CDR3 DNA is TGTGCCAGCAGTGGACTAGCGGGGGCCTACAATGAG. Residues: CASSGLAGAYNE. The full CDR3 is CASSGLAGAYNEQFF.

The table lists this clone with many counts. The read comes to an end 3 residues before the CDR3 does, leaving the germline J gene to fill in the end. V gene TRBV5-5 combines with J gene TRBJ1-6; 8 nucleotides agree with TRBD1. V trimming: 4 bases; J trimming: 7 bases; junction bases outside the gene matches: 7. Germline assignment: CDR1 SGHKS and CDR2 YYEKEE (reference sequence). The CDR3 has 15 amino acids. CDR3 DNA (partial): TGTGCCAGCAGCGTTTCGACAGGGGTGAATTCACCC. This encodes CASSVSTGVNSP. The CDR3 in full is CASSVSTGVNSPLHF.

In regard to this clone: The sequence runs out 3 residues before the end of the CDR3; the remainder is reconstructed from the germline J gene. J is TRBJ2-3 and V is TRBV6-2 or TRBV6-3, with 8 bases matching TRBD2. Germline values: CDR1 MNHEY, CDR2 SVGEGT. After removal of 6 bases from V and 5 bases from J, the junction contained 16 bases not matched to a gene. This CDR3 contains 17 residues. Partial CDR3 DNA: TGTGCCAGCAGCCCAATGGGAGTCGCGGGGGGTGGAGATACG. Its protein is CASSPMGVAGGGDT. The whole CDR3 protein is CASSPMGVAGGGDTQYF.